The next 24 T cell receptor beta chains were all read from a single sample in a study of patients with pleural tuberculosis. Each CDR3 protein is one row after TCRdb ran MiXCR on the reads. Of around 50,000 distinct CDR3 sequences detected, about 7.9% appear once; the ten largest clones hold about 17%. The receptors were gathered from a human donor with pleural tuberculosis.

In this sample, this clonotype turned up many times. This sequence joins TRBV11-2 and TRBJ2-1; D may be TRBD1 (5 bases). There are 15 residues in the CDR3. Germline V CDR1 and CDR2: SGHAT, FQNNGV. The V end lost 5 bases, the J end lost 4 bases, and 15 bases lay between the germline ends. DNA for the CDR3: TGTGCCAGCAGCAGGACACCTTTCTTATACAATGAGCAGTTCTTC. This translates into CASSRTPFLYNEQFF.

This clonotype has ten or more counts. This rearrangement joins TRBV2 to TRBJ1-1; a weak D match, TRBD1 (5 bases). CDR1 and CDR2 (germline): SNHLY, FYNNEI. CDR3 length equals 16 residues. V was pared by 4 bases and J by 2 bases, with 17 bases between. CDR3 nucleotides: TGTGCCAGCAGTGCATTACCAGGGACGATCAACACTGAAGCTTTCTTT. This codes for CASSALPGTINTEAFF.

This clonotype was counted between two and nine times. One junction end does not reproduce the germline sequence, and a read error may be involved. The genes are TRBV7-7 and TRBJ2-1; D remains unclear. The length of the CDR3 is 12 residues. CDR1 SSHAT and CDR2 FNYEAQ come from the germline V gene (reference sequence). CDR3 loop: CASSSNNNEQFF. CDR3 DNA sequence: TGTGCTAGCAGCAGCAACAATAATGAGCAGTTCTTC. The full variable domain, completed using reference TRBV7-7 and TRBJ2-1, is GAGVSQSPRYKVTKRGQDVTLRCDPISSHATLYWYQQALGQGPEFLTYFNYEAQPDKSGLPSDRFSAERPEGSISTLTIQRTEQRDSAMYRCASSSNNNEQFFGPGTRLTVL.

This clonotype was counted a few times. The J gene is TRBJ1-2, the V gene TRBV4-1; 7 bases are a match to TRBD1. The CDR3 contains 15 residues. V gave up 4 bases and J gave up 2 bases; unmatched junction bases: 7. CDR1 MGHRA and CDR2 YSYEKL come from the germline V gene. DNA of the CDR3: TGCGCCAGCAGCCTCCGCCAGGGGGTAAACTATGGCTACACCTTC. It translates to CASSLRQGVNYGYTF.

This clonotype has at least ten counts. The genes are TRBV7-3 and TRBJ1-1; TRBD1 is a possible D gene (5 bases). V lost 2 bases, J lost 5 bases, and 9 bases lay in between. Germline CDR1 and CDR2: SGHTA and FQGTGA. The CDR3 loop spans 13 amino acids. The CDR3 nucleotides are TGTGCCAGCAGCTTATCAGGGTGGACTGAAGCTTTCTTT. Encoded protein: CASSLSGWTEAFF.

This clonotype was recorded many times. The chain carries TRBV18 and TRBJ1-1; D unclear. The CDR3 covers 13 residues. Germline CDR1 is KGHSH and CDR2 is LQKENI. With 5 bases removed from V and 6 bases from J, the gap between germline ends came to 13 bases. The CDR3 sequence: CASSGSVDAEAFF. CDR3 DNA sequence: TGTGCCAGCTCAGGGAGTGTAGACGCTGAAGCTTTCTTT.

In its sample, this clonotype is medium-sized (0.01 to 0.1%). This chain joins TRBV28 and TRBJ1-5; D is possibly TRBD1 (5 bases). V was cut by 7 bases and J by 4 bases, with 14 bases left in between. This CDR3 region has 14 residues. Germline CDR1 MDHEN, CDR2 SYDVKM. This CDR3 is CASNGGVMNQPQHF. The CDR3 coding sequence is TGTGCCAGCAATGGGGGAGTGATGAATCAGCCCCAGCATTTT.

The table lists this clonotype with many counts. The V and J genes are TRBV18 and TRBJ1-5; D possibly corresponds to TRBD1 (6 bases). Germline CDR1 reads KGHSH; CDR2 reads LQKENI. The CDR3 runs 15 residues. The V gene lost 3 bases and the J gene lost 0 bases, with 9 bases spanning the gap. The CDR3 region is CASSPGQNSNQPQHF. In nucleotides, the CDR3 is TGTGCCAGCTCACCCGGACAGAATAGCAATCAGCCCCAGCATTTT.

This clonotype was seen many times. The chain carries TRBV20-1 and TRBJ2-3; possible D gene TRBD2, 6 bases. There are 12 residues in the CDR3. Germline lookup yields CDR1 DFQATT and CDR2 SNEGSKA (reference sequence). The V and J ends lost 4 bases and 6 bases respectively, with 11 bases between them. CDR3 sequence: CSAMEGWDTQYF. The CDR3 DNA is TGCAGTGCTATGGAGGGATGGGATACGCAGTATTTT.

In this sample, this clonotype turned up many times. The chain uses TRBV5-4 and TRBJ1-1, with no clear D. V lost 1 base to trimming and J lost 0 bases, with 7 bases between them. Germline V gives CDR1 SGHNT, CDR2 YYREEE (reference sequence). This CDR3 is built from 14 residues. This CDR3 reads CASSLSQVNTEAFF. The CDR3 nucleotides are TGTGCCAGCAGCTTGTCTCAGGTGAACACTGAAGCTTTCTTT.

This clonotype came up a few times. The chain employs TRBV3-1 and TRBJ2-7; the D gene is possibly TRBD2 (6 bases). Trimming cost V 1 base and J 5 bases, with 9 bases left between them. The CDR3 is 13 residues long. Germline V gene lookup returns CDR1 LGHDT and CDR2 YNNKEL (reference sequence). CDR3 sequence: CASSQGLGDEQYF. The CDR3 bases are TGTGCCAGCAGCCAAGGACTAGGGGACGAGCAGTACTTC.

This clonotype was observed many times. The V and J genes are TRBV28 and TRBJ2-7; 9 positions match TRBD1. This CDR3 spans 14 amino acids. In germline, CDR1 is MDHEN, CDR2 SYDVKM. V shed 6 bases and J 0 bases; nucleotides not matched to a gene: 3. The CDR3 bases are TGTGCCAGCAGGGGGACAGGGAGCTCCTACGAGCAGTACTTC. It encodes CASRGTGSSYEQYF.

This clonotype was detected ten times or more. Here the CDR3 DNA reads TGTGCCAGCAGTTGGGGGCAGAATAGCAATCAGCCCCAGCATTTT. It translates to CASSWGQNSNQPQHF. This chain joins TRBV27 and TRBJ1-5; the D gene is possibly TRBD1 (6 bases). With 4 bases removed from V and 0 bases from J, the gap between germline ends came to 10 bases. Per the germline V gene, CDR1 is MNHEY and CDR2 is SMNVEV (reference sequence). The CDR3 covers 15 residues.

At least ten counts were recorded for this clonotype. The chain has TRBV11-2 and TRBJ2-5; a possible D gene is TRBD2 (6 bases). The CDR3 covers 15 residues. Germline loops: CDR1 SGHAT, CDR2 FQNNGV. The germline V and J ends were trimmed by 3 bases and 2 bases, with 13 bases remaining between them. Here the CDR3 reads CASSLNGRGQETQYF. The CDR3 coding sequence is TGTGCCAGCAGCTTGAACGGGAGAGGGCAAGAGACCCAGTACTTC.

This clonotype has a count of ten or more. This rearrangement joins TRBV20-1 to TRBJ1-6; D not resolved. CDR1 DFQATT and CDR2 SNEGSKA come from the germline V gene (reference sequence). This CDR3 contains 16 residues. V lost 3 bases and J lost 9, with 21 bases in between. The CDR3 DNA reads TGCAGTGCTAGGCTGAAACCGGGCCCCCTCGGTTCACCCCTCCACTTT. It translates to CSARLKPGPLGSPLHF.

This clonotype has ten or more counts. This rearrangement joins TRBV27 to TRBJ1-4; no definite D call. V lost 2 bases and J 4 bases, leaving 8 bases between the germline ends. The length of the CDR3 is 14 residues. The germline V gene encodes CDR1 MNHEY and CDR2 SMNVEV (reference sequence). CDR3 in amino acids: CASSLNMGNEKLFF. The CDR3, as DNA: TGTGCCAGCAGTTTAAACATGGGTAATGAAAAACTGTTTTTT.

This rearrangement joins TRBV30 to TRBJ1-6; D unresolved. The germline V gene has CDR1 GTSNPN and CDR2 SVGIG (reference sequence). The CDR3 sequence is 14 residues long. Trimming took off 2 bases at V and 4 bases at J, with 9 bases between the two ends. CDR3 DNA sequence: TGTGCCTGGAGTAGCGGGGAGTATAATTCACCCCTCCACTTT. This gives the protein CAWSSGEYNSPLHF.

Ten or more counts support this clonotype. This CDR3 is CASSQENGVNYGYTF. The DNA of the CDR3 is TGTGCCAGCAGCCAAGAAAACGGAGTCAACTATGGCTACACCTTC. The chain carries TRBV4-2 and TRBJ1-2; D gene unclear. CDR1 and CDR2 (germline): LGHNA, YNFKEQ. The CDR3 covers 15 residues. Trimming pared 0 bases from V and 2 bases from J, leaving 10 bases between.

This clonotype has at least ten counts. As DNA, the CDR3 is TGTGCCAGCAGCTTCAGGATAGCGGGAGATAACACCGGGGAGCTGTTTTTT. Residues: CASSFRIAGDNTGELFF. The chain combines TRBV11-1 with TRBJ2-2, with 9 bases lining up with TRBD2. The CDR3 length is 17 residues. V lost 3 bases and J lost 2; bases outside the gene matches: 7. Germline CDR1 is SGHAT and CDR2 is FQDESV (reference sequence).

This clonotype was counted ten times or more. The chain has TRBV6-4 and TRBJ2-2; TRBD2 is a possible D gene (5 bases). The CDR3 length is 16 residues. The germline V gene has CDR1 MRHNA and CDR2 SNTAGT. V lost 6 bases to trimming and J lost 0 bases, with 14 bases between them. The CDR3 DNA follows: TGTGCCAGCAGCGTCTCGAGGACTTCGAACACCGGGGAGCTGTTTTTT. Its translation is CASSVSRTSNTGELFF.

This clonotype was seen many times. The J gene is TRBJ2-1, the V gene TRBV12-5, with TRBD2 identical over 9 bases. This CDR3 has 16 residues. Germline lookup yields CDR1 LGHNT and CDR2 FRNRAP. Trimming took 0 bases from V and 3 from J; bases not matched to a gene: 3. The CDR3 nucleotides are TGTGCTAGTGGTTTGGTACTTAGCGGGAGCTACAATGAGCAGTTCTTC. It encodes CASGLVLSGSYNEQFF. Complete variable domain (other parts from reference TRBV12-5 and TRBJ2-1): DARVTQTPRHKVTEMGQEVTMRCQPILGHNTVFWYRQTMMQGLELLAYFRNRAPLDDSGMPKDRFSAEMPDATLATLKIQPSEPRDSAVYFCASGLVLSGSYNEQFFGPGTRLTVL.

This clonotype was seen at least ten times. V usage is TRBV19 and J usage is TRBJ1-1; no reliable D call. The CDR3 length is 16 residues. V was shortened by 7 bases and J by 4 bases, with 22 bases between the two germline ends. Germline V CDR1 and CDR2: LNHDA, SQIVND (reference sequence). CDR3 coding DNA: TGTGCCAGTACTACGTTAACGGAACACACTCGCACTGAAGCTTTCTTT. Amino acids: CASTTLTEHTRTEAFF.

The rearrangement joins TRBV28 to TRBJ2-7; D possibly corresponds to TRBD1 (6 bases). CDR1 MDHEN and CDR2 SYDVKM come from the germline V gene. Deletions cut 6 bases from V and 1 base from J, with 13 bases between. The CDR3 has 14 amino acids. The CDR3 is CASSPGTTSYEQYF. CDR3 nucleotide sequence: TGTGCCAGCAGCCCCGGGACAACGTCCTACGAGCAGTACTTC.

This clonotype was counted many times. CDR3 sequence (DNA): TGCAGTGCTAGACCTGGTCTCTCCGAGCAGTACTTC. As protein: CSARPGLSEQYF. The rearrangement links TRBV20-1 to TRBJ2-7; D not certain. CDR1 and CDR2 from the germline V gene are DFQATT and SNEGSKA (reference sequence). The V end was cut by 2 bases, the J end by 6 bases, with 11 bases between. The CDR3 contains 12 residues.